A single sample is the source of the 8 T cell receptor beta chains below, sequenced in a study of T cell responses to AZD1222 COVID-19 vaccine (dated by TCRdb to about 2021). This specimen's time point label, interpreted: about 28 days (+/-7) after the second vaccine dose. The protocol used for the library was the immunoSEQ multiplex PCR assay. The immuneACCESS repertoire file appears here via TCRdb, limited to in-frame rearrangements. These files lack a portion of the clones; in checked studies, under half of the deficit traces to unresolved V genes, and the cause of the others is not known. The sample contains roughly 86,000 clones, 85% of them found a single time. The ten largest clones capture around 5% of the sample. Sequencing used peripheral blood, obtained 28 days after the second AZD1222 dose. These receptors all come from an adult who received the AZD1222 COVID-19 vaccine.

This chain joins TRBV5-1 and TRBJ2-2, with 14 bases aligning to TRBD2. Per germline, CDR1 SGHRS and CDR2 YFSETQ. The junction had 4 bases not matched to a gene; V was cut back by 1 base and J by 2 bases. The CDR3 runs 18 residues. The CDR3 loop reads CASSLRTSGGPNTGELFF. Written as DNA, the CDR3 is TGCGCCAGCAGCTTGCGGACTAGCGGGGGGCCCAACACCGGGGAGCTGTTTTTT. The full variable domain, rest sourced from reference TRBV5-1 and TRBJ2-2, is KAGVTQTPRYLIKTRGQQVTLSCSPISGHRSVSWYQQTPGQGLQFLFEYFSETQRNKGNFPGRFSGRQFSNSRSEMNVSTLELGDSALYLCASSLRTSGGPNTGELFFGEGSRLTVL.

The chain is built from TRBV7-6 and TRBJ1-2; 9 bases match TRBD1. The CDR3 length is 13 residues. CDR1 SGHVS and CDR2 FNYEAQ come from the germline V gene. The V segment lost 3 bases and the J segment 4 bases; nucleotides outside the gene matches: 0. The CDR3 DNA reads as TGTGCCAGCAGCTTGACAGGGGGCTATGGCTACACCTTC. Protein product: CASSLTGGYGYTF.

The chain joins TRBV30 to TRBJ1-6; D is undetermined. This CDR3 spans 14 amino acids. V was trimmed by 0 bases and J by 7 bases, leaving 10 bases between them. The germline V gene encodes CDR1 GTSNPN and CDR2 SVGIG (reference sequence). The CDR3 region has the DNA TGTGCCTGGAGTGTCAAACAACCCAATTCACCCCTCCACTTT. Translated, it gives CAWSVKQPNSPLHF.

The chain combines TRBV3-1 (or the pseudogene TRBV3-2) with TRBJ1-1; D remains ambiguous. Trimming left V 2 bases short and J 3 bases short, with 13 bases between. The CDR3 has 15 amino acids. Germline loops: CDR1 LGHDT, CDR2 YNNKEL (reference sequence). CDR3 DNA: TGTGCCAGCAGCCAACCCTCCGGGAGGTACACTGAAGCTTTCTTT. Encoded protein: CASSQPSGRYTEAFF.

The chain carries TRBV28 and TRBJ1-2, with D perhaps matching TRBD1 (5 bases). The germline gives CDR1 MDHEN, CDR2 SYDVKM. V was shortened by 6 bases and J by 9 bases, with 20 bases between the two germline ends. The CDR3 loop spans 14 amino acids. CDR3 nucleotide sequence: TGTGCCAGCAGAGACGGGACCGGAGTTCATAGCTACACCTTC. It translates to CASRDGTGVHSYTF.

This sequence joins TRBV6-5 and TRBJ2-7; D is possibly TRBD2 (6 bases). Germline V gene lookup returns CDR1 MNHEY and CDR2 SVGAGI. The CDR3 contains 14 residues. Trimming took off 5 bases at V and 3 bases at J, with 14 bases between the two ends. CDR3 sequence reads: CASSPRGTVYEQYF. The CDR3 DNA reads as TGTGCCAGCAGTCCCCGGGGGACGGTCTACGAGCAGTACTTC.

V gene TRBV5-1 combines with J gene TRBJ1-1; D is uncertain. Germline values: CDR1 SGHRS, CDR2 YFSETQ. V lost 1 base and J lost 0, with 7 bases in between. The CDR3 has 14 residues. CDR3 nucleotides: TGCGCCAGCAGCTTGATAGACTTGAACACTGAAGCTTTCTTT. Its translation is CASSLIDLNTEAFF.

The chain recombines TRBV21-1 with TRBJ1-4; the table's TRBD1 call for D was not verified on the DNA. TRBV21-1 is flagged as a pseudogene. The CDR3 spans 15 residues. In DNA form, the CDR3 reads TGTGCCAGCAGCCGGCAGGGCTCAACTAATGAAAAACTGTTTTTT. Translation: CASSRQGSTNEKLFF.